These T cell receptor beta chains were read from a single sample in a study of graft-versus-host responses after intestinal transplantation. Data came from immunoSEQ multiplex PCR; TCRdb stores just in-frame clones and leaves some out. The sample yields about 97,000 clones, 80% to 95% seen once. The sample here was PBMCs, taken roughly 450 days after intestinal transplant. The receptors here all came from a human patient who received an intestinal transplant, so some T cells may come from the graft donor. CDR3s include the opening cysteine and the closing phenylalanine or tryptophan. Fields, in order: V gene, clone size, D gene, J gene, CDR3 protein, CDR3 DNA. D genes are given only for firm matches. Clone size, where shown, is once, few, many, or a class for clones that have expanded.

v_call: TRBV5-4; clone_size: .; d_call: .; j_call: TRBJ2-1; cdr3_aa: CASSLVEGSEQFF; cdr3_nt: TGTGCCAGCAGCTTGGTGGAGGGTAGTGAGCAGTTCTTC
v_call: TRBV13; clone_size: .; d_call: TRBD2; j_call: TRBJ2-5; cdr3_aa: CASSHGLAGEETQYF; cdr3_nt: TGTGCCAGCAGCCATGGGCTAGCGGGGGAAGAGACCCAGTACTTC
v_call: TRBV7-6; clone_size: .; d_call: TRBD2; j_call: TRBJ2-7; cdr3_aa: CASSLWAAGGEQYF; cdr3_nt: TGTGCCAGCAGCTTGTGGGCGGCGGGAGGCGAGCAGTACTTC
v_call: TRBV10-3; clone_size: once; d_call: .; j_call: TRBJ2-7; cdr3_aa: CAISDGAGLREQYF; cdr3_nt: TGTGCCATCAGTGATGGAGCAGGTTTGAGGGAGCAGTATTTC
v_call: TRBV15; clone_size: .; d_call: TRBD2; j_call: TRBJ2-7; cdr3_aa: CATSIPGLAGGPYEQYF; cdr3_nt: TGTGCCACCAGCATTCCGGGACTAGCGGGGGGGCCCTACGAGCAGTACTTC
v_call: TRBV27; clone_size: .; d_call: .; j_call: TRBJ1-1; cdr3_aa: CASSLENMNTEAFF; cdr3_nt: TGTGCCAGCAGTTTAGAGAACATGAACACTGAAGCTTTCTTT
v_call: TRBV7-9; clone_size: .; d_call: TRBD1; j_call: TRBJ1-6; cdr3_aa: CASSFARGRLGMSPLHF; cdr3_nt: TGTGCCAGCAGCTTCGCCAGGGGGCGCTTGGGGATGTCACCCCTCCACTTT
v_call: TRBV2; clone_size: .; d_call: TRBD1; j_call: TRBJ1-4; cdr3_aa: CASSLRADRVDGKLFF; cdr3_nt: TGTGCCAGCAGTCTACGGGCAGACAGGGTAGATGGAAAACTGTTTTTT
v_call: TRBV25-1; clone_size: .; d_call: .; j_call: TRBJ2-5; cdr3_aa: CASSESLPGTQYF; cdr3_nt: TGTGCCAGCAGTGAAAGCCTACCGGGGACCCAGTACTTC
v_call: TRBV5-1; clone_size: .; d_call: .; j_call: TRBJ2-5; cdr3_aa: CASSQGSQETQYF; cdr3_nt: TGCGCCAGCAGTCAGGGGTCCCAAGAGACCCAGTACTTC
v_call: TRBV4-1; clone_size: .; d_call: TRBD1; j_call: TRBJ2-2; cdr3_aa: CASSRQIAGQGRGNTGELFF; cdr3_nt: TGCGCCAGCAGCCGCCAAATCGCTGGACAGGGGAGGGGGAACACCGGGGAGCTGTTTTTT
v_call: TRBV6-5; clone_size: .; d_call: .; j_call: TRBJ1-5; cdr3_aa: CASSWGPNQPQHF; cdr3_nt: TGTGCCAGCAGTTGGGGGCCAAATCAGCCCCAGCATTTT
v_call: TRBV10-3; clone_size: .; d_call: .; j_call: TRBJ1-3; cdr3_aa: CAISEPGGRNTIYF; cdr3_nt: TGTGCCATCAGTGAGCCCGGTGGTAGAAACACCATATATTTT
v_call: TRBV6-5; clone_size: .; d_call: TRBD1; j_call: TRBJ1-6; cdr3_aa: CASSYSDRVPSPLHF; cdr3_nt: TGTGCCAGCAGTTACTCCGACAGGGTGCCTTCACCCCTCCACTTT
v_call: TRBV9; clone_size: .; d_call: TRBD1; j_call: TRBJ1-1; cdr3_aa: CASSAPTGAGTEAFF; cdr3_nt: TGTGCCAGCAGCGCGCCGACAGGGGCGGGCACTGAAGCTTTCTTT
v_call: TRBV9; clone_size: .; d_call: .; j_call: TRBJ2-3; cdr3_aa: CASSVGAGPDTQYF; cdr3_nt: TGTGCCAGCAGCGTAGGTGCGGGACCAGATACGCAGTATTTT
v_call: TRBV7-9; clone_size: .; d_call: .; j_call: TRBJ2-7; cdr3_aa: CASSKGGGHYEQYF; cdr3_nt: TGTGCCAGCAGTAAGGGTGGGGGCCACTACGAGCAGTACTTC
v_call: TRBV7-8; clone_size: .; d_call: .; j_call: TRBJ2-1; cdr3_aa: CASSLGSDEQFF; cdr3_nt: TGTGCCAGCAGCTTAGGGTCGGATGAGCAGTTCTTC
v_call: TRBV19; clone_size: .; d_call: TRBD2; j_call: TRBJ2-3; cdr3_aa: CASSIGLAGGRDTQYF; cdr3_nt: TGTGCCAGTAGTATAGGCCTAGCGGGGGGACGGGATACGCAGTATTTT
v_call: TRBV5-1; clone_size: .; d_call: .; j_call: TRBJ2-3; cdr3_aa: CASSLEGYTDTQYF; cdr3_nt: TGCGCCAGCAGCTTGGAGGGATACACAGATACGCAGTATTTT
v_call: TRBV4-1; clone_size: .; d_call: .; j_call: TRBJ2-5; cdr3_aa: CASSQDPGGGTQYF; cdr3_nt: TGCGCCAGCAGCCAAGATCCTGGAGGGGGGACCCAGTACTTC
v_call: TRBV6-4; clone_size: .; d_call: .; j_call: TRBJ1-2; cdr3_aa: CASPGAPYGYTF; cdr3_nt: TGTGCCAGCCCAGGGGCCCCATATGGCTACACCTTC
v_call: TRBV7-8; clone_size: .; d_call: TRBD1; j_call: TRBJ2-2; cdr3_aa: CASSRDRGGTGELFF; cdr3_nt: TGTGCCAGCAGCCGAGACAGGGGGGGAACCGGGGAGCTGTTTTTT
v_call: TRBV6-5; clone_size: .; d_call: .; j_call: TRBJ1-2; cdr3_aa: CATGPNYGYTF; cdr3_nt: TGTGCCACCGGGCCTAACTATGGCTACACCTTC
v_call: TRBV18; clone_size: .; d_call: TRBD1; j_call: TRBJ1-4; cdr3_aa: CASSPGTGYEKLFF; cdr3_nt: TGTGCCAGCTCACCCGGGACAGGGTACGAAAAACTGTTTTTT
v_call: TRBV5-4; clone_size: .; d_call: .; j_call: TRBJ2-6; cdr3_aa: CASSDGANVLTF; cdr3_nt: TGTGCCAGCAGCGATGGGGCCAACGTCCTGACTTTC
v_call: TRBV7-6; clone_size: .; d_call: TRBD1; j_call: TRBJ2-1; cdr3_aa: CASSALGQGIYNEQFF; cdr3_nt: TGTGCCAGCAGCGCCTTAGGACAGGGAATCTACAATGAGCAGTTCTTC
v_call: TRBV9; clone_size: .; d_call: TRBD1; j_call: TRBJ2-2; cdr3_aa: CASSVVTGGGNTGELFF; cdr3_nt: TGTGCCAGCAGCGTAGTGACAGGGGGCGGAAACACCGGGGAGCTGTTTTTT
v_call: TRBV9; clone_size: .; d_call: .; j_call: TRBJ1-5; cdr3_aa: CASSRDLGQQPQHF; cdr3_nt: TGTGCCAGCAGCCGGGACCTTGGGCAACAGCCCCAGCATTTT
v_call: TRBV7-8; clone_size: .; d_call: .; j_call: TRBJ1-5; cdr3_aa: CASSLVSLTANQPQHF; cdr3_nt: TGTGCCAGCAGCTTAGTTTCCTTGACAGCCAATCAGCCCCAGCATTTT
v_call: TRBV18; clone_size: .; d_call: .; j_call: TRBJ2-7; cdr3_aa: CPSGIFHYEQYF; cdr3_nt: TGTCCGTCAGGGATCTTCCACTACGAGCAGTACTTC
v_call: TRBV6-5; clone_size: few; d_call: .; j_call: TRBJ2-2; cdr3_aa: CASSLAGAPGTGELFF; cdr3_nt: TGTGCCAGCAGTTTGGCGGGCGCTCCCGGCACCGGGGAGCTGTTTTTT
v_call: TRBV6-5; clone_size: .; d_call: .; j_call: TRBJ1-1; cdr3_aa: CASSYVRVHLNTEAFF; cdr3_nt: TGTGCCAGCAGTTACGTCAGGGTCCACCTGAACACTGAAGCTTTCTTT
v_call: TRBV4-1; clone_size: .; d_call: .; j_call: TRBJ2-5; cdr3_aa: CASSQDRAGGTQYF; cdr3_nt: TGCGCCAGCAGCCAAGACAGGGCTGGGGGGACCCAGTACTTC
v_call: TRBV12-5; clone_size: .; d_call: TRBD1; j_call: TRBJ2-1; cdr3_aa: CASGGDRAYDEQFF; cdr3_nt: TGTGCTAGTGGGGGGGACAGGGCTTACGATGAGCAGTTCTTC
v_call: TRBV7-2; clone_size: .; d_call: .; j_call: TRBJ2-5; cdr3_aa: CASSLGGNQETQYF; cdr3_nt: TGTGCCAGCAGCTTGGGGGGAAACCAAGAGACCCAGTACTTC
v_call: TRBV29-1; clone_size: .; d_call: .; j_call: TRBJ1-1; cdr3_aa: CSVEGTEKDTEAFF; cdr3_nt: TGCAGCGTTGAAGGAACAGAGAAAGACACTGAAGCTTTCTTT
v_call: TRBV25-1; clone_size: .; d_call: .; j_call: TRBJ2-3; cdr3_aa: CASSEWGIKSTDTQYF; cdr3_nt: TGTGCCAGCAGTGAATGGGGCATCAAGAGCACAGATACGCAGTATTTT
v_call: TRBV19; clone_size: .; d_call: TRBD1; j_call: TRBJ1-4; cdr3_aa: CASSHLVRDSNEKLFF; cdr3_nt: TGTGCCAGTAGTCACCTGGTACGGGACAGCAATGAAAAACTGTTTTTT
v_call: TRBV7-7; clone_size: .; d_call: TRBD1; j_call: TRBJ1-5; cdr3_aa: CASSFGGGQQGNQPQHF; cdr3_nt: TGTGCTAGCAGCTTCGGGGGGGGACAGCAGGGCAATCAGCCCCAGCATTTT
v_call: TRBV6-1; clone_size: once; d_call: .; j_call: TRBJ2-5; cdr3_aa: CASSEVFGLETQYF; cdr3_nt: TGTGCCAGCAGTGAAGTGTTTGGGCTGGAGACCCAGTACTTC
v_call: TRBV23-1; clone_size: once; d_call: TRBD1; j_call: TRBJ1-1; cdr3_aa: CASSQGQGTLNTEAFF; cdr3_nt: TGCGCCAGCAGTCAAGGACAGGGGACCCTGAACACTGAAGCTTTCTTT
v_call: TRBV6-6; clone_size: .; d_call: .; j_call: TRBJ2-7; cdr3_aa: CASSYSEGAYEQYF; cdr3_nt: TGTGCCAGCAGTTACTCGGAGGGGGCCTACGAGCAGTACTTC